The present entry profiles one T cell receptor beta chain with its context. The germline V gene has CDR1 MNHNY and CDR2 SVGAGI (reference sequence). V lost 7 bases, J lost 2 bases, and 12 bases lay in between. This CDR3 spans 13 amino acids. These data come from a study of blood T cell repertoires in COVID-19. About the research overall: Samples came from the United States, Italy and Spain, spanning acute and convalescent COVID-19. PBMCs, B-cell-depleted T cells, or T cells were the source of the cDNA or gDNA that made up the material.

Per the study methods: Nucleated cell number was recorded as an estimate derived from reference gene primer amplification. Assay used: immunoSEQ multiplex PCR; TCRdb lists only in-frame clones, some missing. V and J calls plus clone size are reproduced from that table; the DNA served to infer D and trimming. Seen here are 100,000 or so clones, more than 90% observed once, and the top ten hold around 5.7%. Specimen: peripheral blood. The chain carries TRBV6-6 and TRBJ2-7, with D possibly being TRBD1 (5 bases). The TCR sequence derives from a man between 70 and 80 years old with acute or convalescent COVID-19. The CDR3 protein is CASTATGAYEQYF. The DNA of the CDR3 is TGTGCCAGCACTGCTACAGGAGCCTACGAGCAGTACTTC.